The following is a T cell receptor beta chain sequence with its context. Its specificity is unknown. The sample is drawn from a study of radiotherapy plus CTLA-4 blockade in lung cancer. In the study overall: Overall, around 19% of patients showed an objective response, while 31% attained disease control.

Focal radiation plus CTLA-4 blockade with ipilimumab was given to patients with chemo-refractory metastatic non-small-cell lung cancer. Study-level findings and limits: Some TCR clones had been derived from tumors. These clones expanded in peripheral blood after radiotherapy plus ipilimumab. Increased serum interferon-beta after radiation also reportedly predicted response strongly.

Measured with immunoSEQ multiplex PCR; TCRdb has only the in-frame clones, and not every one. The profile shows tens of thousands of clones, around 85% of them singletons. The material sequenced was peripheral blood, taken from a patient treated with radiotherapy plus ipilimumab. The TCR sequence derives from a human donor with non-small cell lung cancer whose response to radiotherapy plus ipilimumab could not be evaluated.

The CDR3 is CASSLDSSNQPQHF. Written as DNA, the CDR3 is TGTGCCAGCAGCTTGGACAGTAGCAATCAGCCCCAGCATTTT. The genes are TRBV5-6 and TRBJ1-5; D gene ambiguous. The CDR3 is 14 amino acids. V lost 0 bases, J lost 0 bases, and 4 bases lay in between. Looked up from germline, CDR1 is SGHDT and CDR2 is YYEEEE. Looking up the rest from reference TRBV5-6 and TRBJ1-5 gives the full variable domain: DAGVTQSPTHLIKTRGQQVTLRCSPKSGHDTVSWYQQALGQGPQFIFQYYEEEERQRGNFPDRFSGHQFPNYSSELNVNALLLGDSALYLCASSLDSSNQPQHFGDGTRLSIL.